The 27 T cell receptor beta chains listed next were all sequenced from one sample in a study of cytomegalovirus exposure and HLA in healthy donors. TCRdb's table, derived via immunoSEQ multiplex PCR, lists solely in-frame clones and lacks some. The sample includes some 140,000 clones, 70% to 85% of them seen just once. The sequenced sample consisted of PBMCs. The receptors shown here come from a man younger than 45 in good health and CMV-seropositive.

This sequence joins TRBV2 and TRBJ2-3, with 7 bases matching TRBD1. V shed 4 bases, J shed 3 bases, and the junction held 7 bases outside the gene matches. The germline V gene encodes CDR1 SNHLY and CDR2 FYNNEI. This CDR3 contains 15 residues. The CDR3 region has the DNA TGTGCCAGCAGTGCGGCGGACAGGATTACAGATACGCAGTATTTT. It yields the protein CASSAADRITDTQYF. Using reference TRBV2 and TRBJ2-3 for the parts outside the CDR3, the full variable domain is EPEVTQTPSHQVTQMGQEVILRCVPISNHLYFYWYRQILGQKVEFLVSFYNNEISEKSEIFDDQFSVERPDGSNFTLKIRSTKLEDSAMYFCASSAADRITDTQYFGPGTRLTVL.

This rearrangement joins TRBV29-1 to TRBJ2-7; 9 bases agree with TRBD1. The V gene end was trimmed by 3 bases and the J gene end by 1 base; junction bases not matched to a gene: 4. Germline CDR1 SQVTM, CDR2 ANQGSEA. The CDR3 has 14 residues. CDR3 nucleotide sequence: TGCAGCGTTGAGGTGACAGGGGGATCCTACGAGCAGTACTTC. Amino acids: CSVEVTGGSYEQYF.

Note on this clone: This clone may be a read error of a much larger clone one base away. The chain is built from TRBV7-3 and TRBJ2-1; TRBD2 aligns across 11 bases. Germline V gene lookup returns CDR1 SGHTA and CDR2 FQGTGA. Trimming at V came to 0 bases and at J to 7 bases, leaving 2 bases not matched to a gene. CDR3 size: 15 residues. The CDR3 sequence: CASSLTSGRGNEQFF. The CDR3 DNA is TGTGCCAGCAGCTTAACTAGCGGGAGGGGGAATGAGCAGTTCTTC.

The chain carries TRBV7-8 and TRBJ1-1, with a tentative D call TRBD1 (5 bases). The CDR3 is made up of 14 amino acids. The germline CDR1 and CDR2 sequences are SGHVS and FQNEAQ. Between the trimmed V and J ends, which lost 5 bases and 8 bases, there was a span of 18 bases. In nucleotides, the CDR3 is TGTGCCAGCAGCCAGCCGGGGGGAGCAAGAGAAGCTTTCTTT. Protein: CASSQPGGAREAFF.

This clone has just one count. This rearrangement joins TRBV28 to TRBJ1-2, with D perhaps TRBD1 (6 bases). The ends were cut back, 1 base at V and 7 bases at J, with 10 bases in the middle. The CDR3 totals 13 residues. Looked up from germline, CDR1 is MDHEN and CDR2 is SYDVKM. The CDR3 loop reads CASSLLGARGYTF. CDR3 DNA sequence: TGTGCCAGCAGTTTATTGGGGGCGCGTGGCTACACCTTC.

V and J are TRBV5-1 and TRBJ2-3, with 7 bases that match TRBD2. V dropped 2 bases and J dropped 0; count of bases not matched to a gene: 3. Germline V gene sequence: CDR1 SGHRS, CDR2 YFSETQ. The CDR3 loop spans 15 amino acids. DNA for the CDR3: TGCGCCAGCAGCTTTGGCGGGGGAAGCACAGATACGCAGTATTTT. Translated: CASSFGGGSTDTQYF.

The chain combines TRBV5-1 with TRBJ2-7; 7 bases map to TRBD1. J gave up 5 bases and V 2 bases, and 7 bases lay outside the gene matches. Germline V gene lookup returns CDR1 SGHRS and CDR2 YFSETQ. The length of the CDR3 is 14 residues. The CDR3 region is CASSLEGAPDEQYF. The CDR3 coding sequence is TGCGCCAGCAGCTTAGAGGGGGCCCCGGACGAGCAGTACTTC.

This sequence joins TRBV27 and TRBJ2-1; 16 positions agree with TRBD2. Germline CDR1 is MNHEY and CDR2 is SMNVEV (reference sequence). The CDR3 spans 19 residues. V shed 1 base, J shed 4 bases, and the junction held 7 bases outside the gene matches. CDR3 loop: CASSLWGLAGGLEYNEQFF. As DNA, the CDR3 is TGTGCCAGCAGTTTATGGGGACTAGCGGGGGGGCTGGAATACAATGAGCAGTTCTTC.

V is TRBV5-1 and J is TRBJ1-1, with D perhaps TRBD1 (6 bases). The CDR3 totals 15 residues. V lost 4 bases, J lost 6 bases, and 19 bases lay in between. Germline V gene data show CDR1 as SGHRS and CDR2 as YFSETQ. CDR3 DNA sequence: TGCGCCAGCAGCACGCCCGAACAGGGATTCGCTGAAGCTTTCTTT. Residues: CASSTPEQGFAEAFF.

V gene TRBV5-1 combines with J gene TRBJ1-2, with D hard to call. The CDR3 is made up of 13 amino acids. From germline, CDR1 is SGHRS and CDR2 YFSETQ. Trimming pared 4 bases from V and 3 bases from J, leaving 10 bases between. CDR3 nucleotides: TGCGCCAGCAGCCTAAGCCTAGACTATGGCTACACCTTC. This encodes CASSLSLDYGYTF.

This chain connects TRBV5-1 to TRBJ2-2; TRBD1 matches 7 bases. Germline-derived CDR1 and CDR2 are SGHRS and YFSETQ. The V and J ends lost 0 bases and 6 bases, in that order; junction bases with no gene match: 5. This CDR3 is built from 15 residues. The CDR3 spells CASSLGDRVAGELFF. The CDR3 region has the DNA TGCGCCAGCAGCTTGGGAGACAGGGTTGCCGGGGAGCTGTTTTTT.

The V call is TRBV5-1, the J call TRBJ2-5, with D perhaps matching TRBD1 (6 bases). Germline V gene data show CDR1 as SGHRS and CDR2 as YFSETQ. V shed 4 bases and J shed 4 bases, with 11 bases lying between them. The CDR3 has 13 amino acids. The CDR3 spells CASSPGRGETQYF. DNA of the CDR3: TGCGCCAGCAGCCCTGGCAGGGGAGAGACCCAGTACTTC. The full variable domain, rest sourced from reference TRBV5-1 and TRBJ2-5, is KAGVTQTPRYLIKTRGQQVTLSCSPISGHRSVSWYQQTPGQGLQFLFEYFSETQRNKGNFPGRFSGRQFSNSRSEMNVSTLELGDSALYLCASSPGRGETQYFGPGTRLLVL.

The gene calls are TRBV7-3 and TRBJ2-7; TRBD1 might be the D (6 bases). Germline V gives CDR1 SGHTA, CDR2 FQGTGA. V was cut by 2 bases and J by 3 bases, with 14 bases left in between. The CDR3 loop spans 15 amino acids. The CDR3 nucleotides are TGTGCCAGCAGCTTAGGGGGCCCTAAGAACTACGAGCAGTACTTC. Amino acid sequence: CASSLGGPKNYEQYF.

This clone was recorded a few times. The CDR3 bases are TGCGCCAGCAGCCAACTGGACAGGGCGGGCAATCAGCCCCAGCATTTT. Its protein product is CASSQLDRAGNQPQHF. This chain links TRBV23-1 with TRBJ1-5; TRBD1 matches at 8 bases. TRBV23-1 is labeled an ORF, and its function is uncertain. V dropped 6 bases and J dropped 2; count of bases not matched to a gene: 9. This CDR3 has 16 residues.

CDR3 sequence: CASSSRGGKDTQYF. CDR3 DNA sequence: TGTGCCAGCTCCTCGAGAGGGGGCAAAGATACGCAGTATTTT. The genes are TRBV18 and TRBJ2-3; 7 bases match TRBD1. Germline CDR1 KGHSH, CDR2 LQKENI. V was pared by 6 bases and J by 5 bases, with 8 bases of the junction left unmatched. The CDR3 has 14 amino acids.

This clone appeared a few times. The chain combines TRBV2 with TRBJ2-1; possible D gene TRBD1, 6 bases. Germline V gives CDR1 SNHLY, CDR2 FYNNEI. CDR3 length: 11 residues. The V and J ends lost 3 bases and 12 bases respectively, with 9 bases between them. CDR3 sequence reads: CASSDRGVQFF. The CDR3 nucleotides are TGTGCCAGCAGTGACAGGGGTGTGCAGTTCTTC.

This chain joins TRBV2 and TRBJ2-7; maybe TRBD2 (7 bases). The V gene lost 3 bases and the J gene lost 6 bases, with 18 bases spanning the gap. Germline V lookup: CDR1 SNHLY, CDR2 FYNNEI. This CDR3 has 15 residues. CDR3 sequence: CASSDEGGRVGEQYF. The CDR3 nucleotides read TGTGCCAGCAGTGATGAAGGGGGGAGGGTTGGCGAGCAGTACTTC.

The rearrangement uses TRBV9 and TRBJ2-5, with TRBD2 identical over 7 bases. After removal of 0 bases from V and 1 base from J, the junction contained 6 bases not matched to a gene. This CDR3 is 16 amino acids long. Germline V gene lookup returns CDR1 SGDLS and CDR2 YYNGEE. Here the CDR3 DNA reads TGTGCCAGCAGCGTAGCTGGGCTAGCGGTCCAAGAGACCCAGTACTTC. Its protein is CASSVAGLAVQETQYF.

The chain recombines TRBV2 with TRBJ1-5; TRBD1 might be the D (6 bases). CDR1 and CDR2 (germline): SNHLY, FYNNEI. This CDR3 has 14 residues. V lost 2 bases to trimming and J lost 7 bases, with 12 bases between them. The CDR3, as DNA: TGTGCCAGCAGTGAAAACAGGGTGGGACAGCCCCAGCATTTT. It yields the protein CASSENRVGQPQHF.

This clone was observed at least ten times. The chain recombines TRBV7-2 with TRBJ2-7; TRBD1 is a possible D gene (5 bases). From germline, CDR1 is SGHTA and CDR2 FQGNSA. Deletions cut 5 bases from V and 2 bases from J, with 16 bases between. CDR3 length equals 15 residues. For the CDR3, the DNA is TGTGCCAGCAGCCAAGGGGTAGACTTTCCCTACGAGCAGTACTTC. It specifies CASSQGVDFPYEQYF.

The rearrangement joins TRBV29-1 to TRBJ2-5; D uncertain. This CDR3 is built from 14 residues. V was cut by 0 bases and J by 1 base, with 9 bases left in between. Germline CDR1 is SQVTM and CDR2 is ANQGSEA. The CDR3 DNA reads TGCAGCGTTGAAGATAACAGACCCCAAGAGACCCAGTACTTC. Its protein product is CSVEDNRPQETQYF.

The chain employs TRBV5-1 and TRBJ2-5; maybe TRBD1 (5 bases). Germline CDR1 SGHRS, CDR2 YFSETQ. V was pared by 4 bases and J by 5 bases, with 15 bases between. The CDR3 length is 14 residues. DNA for the CDR3: TGCGCCAGCAGCCTCTCGGAGAAGGGGGAGACCCAGTACTTC. Residues: CASSLSEKGETQYF.

The rearrangement links TRBV30 to TRBJ2-7; tentatively, D is TRBD1 (5 bases). Germline V gene sequence: CDR1 GTSNPN, CDR2 SVGIG (reference sequence). This CDR3 is built from 13 residues. V shed 2 bases and J shed 2 bases, with 10 bases lying between them. The CDR3 spells CAWSRIGAYEQYF. The CDR3 region has the DNA TGTGCCTGGAGTAGAATAGGGGCCTACGAGCAGTACTTC.

The chain links TRBV2 to TRBJ1-1; 7 nucleotides align to TRBD1. Germline lookup yields CDR1 SNHLY and CDR2 FYNNEI. The V gene end was trimmed by 6 bases and the J gene end by 5 bases; junction bases not matched to a gene: 9. The CDR3 loop spans 14 amino acids. CDR3 region: CASRTQGTGTEAFF. CDR3 DNA sequence: TGTGCCAGCAGGACACAGGGGACCGGGACTGAAGCTTTCTTT.

This chain uses TRBV14 with TRBJ2-1, with 9 bases fitting TRBD2. Germline CDR1 reads SGHDN; CDR2 reads FVKESK. This CDR3 has 16 amino acids. Unmatched junction bases numbered 9, after V lost 4 bases and J lost 5 bases. In DNA, the CDR3 is TGTGCCAGCAGCCTAGTAGCGGGAGCTCTTGACAATGAGCAGTTCTTC. It codes for CASSLVAGALDNEQFF.

This rearrangement joins TRBV25-1 to TRBJ1-1; D gene uncertain. From germline, CDR1 is MGHDK and CDR2 SYGVNS. V dropped 3 bases and J dropped 4 bases, with 9 bases sitting between them. This CDR3 contains 13 residues. The CDR3 bases are TGTGCCAGCAGTGATTTAAGACTCACTGAAGCTTTCTTT. It is translated as CASSDLRLTEAFF.

The chain employs TRBV6-5 and TRBJ1-3, with TRBD1 matching over 7 bases. V trimming: 0 bases; J trimming: 0 bases; junction bases outside the gene matches: 2. In germline, CDR1 is MNHEY, CDR2 SVGAGI. The CDR3 extends over 16 amino acids. The CDR3 protein is CASSYSDRPSGNTIYF. In nucleotides, the CDR3 is TGTGCCAGCAGTTACTCGGACAGGCCCTCTGGAAACACCATATATTTT.